Below, 11 T cell receptor beta chains from the same sample are listed, as sequenced in a study of T cell clonality in common variable immunodeficiency. Findings and caveats of the study: Fewer deletions and N-nucleotide insertions were reportedly seen in common variable immunodeficiency TCR beta sequences.

Their specific antigens are unknown. Assay: immunoSEQ multiplex PCR; the TCRdb copy retains only in-frame clones and omits some. Recorded here are around 14,000 clones, with no singletons, and the ten leading clones hold under 10%. Sequenced: peripheral blood mononuclear cells. Receptor source: a human donor with common variable immunodeficiency.

This clone was found a few times. The read terminates 3 residues before the CDR3 end, so the remaining end is supplied by the germline J gene. The chain employs TRBV7-8 and TRBJ1-5; no reliable D call. Germline V gene data show CDR1 as SGHVS and CDR2 as FQNEAQ. The length of the CDR3 is 13 residues. The ends were cut back, 1 base at V and 5 bases at J, with 6 bases in the middle. CDR3 region: CASSLEGYQPQHF. Incomplete CDR3 DNA: TGTGCCAGCAGCTTAGAGGGTTATCAGCCC.

Concerning this clone itself: Sequencing ends 3 residues short of the CDR3 end; the germline J gene provides the rest. The chain is built from TRBV30 and TRBJ2-3; 7 bases line up with TRBD2. The CDR3 has 13 residues. Looked up from germline, CDR1 is GTSNPN and CDR2 is SVGIG (reference sequence). The junction had 3 bases not matched to a gene; V was cut back by 2 bases and J by 4 bases. The covered CDR3 bases are TGTGCCTGGAGTTGGGGGGGGGCAGATACG. Translation gives CAWSWGGADT. The CDR3, in full, reads CAWSWGGADTQYF.

About this clone: The sequence runs out 3 residues before the end of the CDR3; the remainder is reconstructed from the germline J gene. J is TRBJ2-5 and V is TRBV18; 7 bases are a match to TRBD1. The CDR3 totals 13 residues. Trimming at V came to 4 bases and at J to 3 bases, leaving 2 bases not matched to a gene. CDR1 KGHSH and CDR2 LQKENI come from the germline V gene. The CDR3 bases that were read are TGTGCCAGCTCACTGGGACAGAAAGAGACC. Protein product: CASSLGQKET. The whole CDR3 protein reads CASSLGQKETQYF.

The sample holds a few counts of this clone. The observed sequence ends 3 residues before the CDR3 terminus, with the missing tail filled in from the germline J gene. This chain joins TRBV18 and TRBJ2-1; a possible D gene is TRBD2 (6 bases). This CDR3 contains 16 residues. V was clipped by 1 base and J by 5 bases, with 15 bases between them. CDR1 is KGHSH and CDR2 is LQKENI in the germline V gene. The CDR3 region is CASSPLLAGPNNEQFF. The sequenced part of the CDR3 DNA is TGTGCCAGCTCACCACTTCTTGCGGGGCCGAACAATGAG. The variable domain in full, completed from reference TRBV18 and TRBJ2-1, reads NAGVMQNPRHLVRRRGQEARLRCSPMKGHSHVYWYRQLPEEGLKFMVYLQKENIIDESGMPKERFSAEFPKEGPSILRIQQVVRGDSAAYFCASSPLLAGPNNEQFFGPGTRLTVL.

Comments on this clone: The CDR3 is cut off 3 residues early in the read; its end comes from the germline J gene. The chain combines TRBV7-2 with TRBJ1-5, with TRBD1 matching over 7 bases. With 2 bases clipped from V and 6 bases from J, the junction kept 7 bases outside the gene matches. This CDR3 is built from 15 residues. CDR1 SGHTA and CDR2 FQGNSA come from the germline V gene. CDR3 sequence: CASSLRGGGGQPQHF. Partial CDR3 DNA: TGTGCCAGCAGCTTAAGGGGAGGGGGCGGTCAGCCC. The full variable domain, rest sourced from reference TRBV7-2 and TRBJ1-5, is GAGVSQSPSNKVTEKGKDVELRCDPISGHTALYWYRQSLGQGLEFLIYFQGNSAPDKSGLPSDRFSAERTGGSVSTLTIQRTQQEDSAVYLCASSLRGGGGQPQHFGDGTRLSIL.

This clone was seen more than once but under ten times. The sequenced fragment ends 3 residues before the CDR3 boundary, so the rest is inferred from the germline J gene. The genes are TRBV18 and TRBJ1-1; the D is unclear. Germline V gives CDR1 KGHSH, CDR2 LQKENI. CDR3 size: 13 residues. V lost 6 bases, J lost 1 base, and 9 bases lay in between. CDR3 residues: CASSSRGNTEAFF. Incomplete CDR3 DNA: TGTGCCAGCTCCTCCCGGGGGAACACTGAA.

A few counts support this clone. The read ends 3 residues early relative to the CDR3; the germline J gene fills the gap. V is TRBV7-2 and J is TRBJ2-7; D may be TRBD1 (6 bases). Germline-derived CDR1 and CDR2 are SGHTA and FQGNSA. The V end was cut by 6 bases, the J end by 4 bases, with 16 bases between. This CDR3 spans 14 amino acids. CDR3 bases read: TGTGCCAGCAGTTCGACAGGCTCTTTATACGAG. Protein product: CASSSTGSLYE. The CDR3 in its entirety is CASSSTGSLYEQYF.

With regard to this clone: The CDR3 is cut off 3 residues early in the read; its end comes from the germline J gene. The gene calls are TRBV7-9 and TRBJ1-6; tentative D call: TRBD1 (6 bases). Trimming removed 2 bases from V and 9 bases from J, with 11 bases in between. The CDR3 is made up of 14 amino acids. Germline V gene lookup returns CDR1 SEHNR and CDR2 FQNEAQ (reference sequence). CDR3 bases read: TGTGCCAGCAGCTTATCAGGGGTTAGTTCACCC. Its protein product is CASSLSGVSSP. The whole CDR3 sequence reads CASSLSGVSSPLHF.

Worth noting for this clone: The CDR3 end lies 3 residues beyond the end of the read and is filled in from the germline J gene. The V gene is TRBV18, the J gene TRBJ2-1; D gene unclear. Germline CDR1 KGHSH, CDR2 LQKENI. The CDR3 covers 16 residues. V lost 3 bases and J 0 bases, leaving 12 bases between the germline ends. This CDR3 is CASSPQVKGSYNEQFF. Partial CDR3 DNA: TGTGCCAGCTCACCCCAGGTCAAAGGCTCCTACAATGAG. The whole variable domain, remainder taken from reference TRBV18 and TRBJ2-1, is NAGVMQNPRHLVRRRGQEARLRCSPMKGHSHVYWYRQLPEEGLKFMVYLQKENIIDESGMPKERFSAEFPKEGPSILRIQQVVRGDSAAYFCASSPQVKGSYNEQFFGPGTRLTVL.

This clone has just a few counts. The CDR3 end is not reached by the read, which stops 3 residues before it; the germline J gene fills it in. This chain links TRBV18 with TRBJ2-7; 7 bases agree with TRBD1. The CDR3 covers 13 residues. The junction had 0 bases not matched to a gene; V was cut back by 3 bases and J by 1 base. Germline CDR1 is KGHSH and CDR2 is LQKENI. Partial CDR3 DNA: TGTGCCAGCTCACCGGGACAGTCCTACGAG. Protein sequence: CASSPGQSYE. The full CDR3 reads CASSPGQSYEQYF. Together with reference TRBV18 and TRBJ2-7, the CDR3 gives the full variable domain: NAGVMQNPRHLVRRRGQEARLRCSPMKGHSHVYWYRQLPEEGLKFMVYLQKENIIDESGMPKERFSAEFPKEGPSILRIQQVVRGDSAAYFCASSPGQSYEQYFGPGTRLTVT.

A word on this clone: The junction shows a germline mismatch at one end, possibly a read error. The read terminates 3 residues ahead of where the CDR3 ends, so the germline J gene completes it. V and J are TRBV7-7 and TRBJ1-5, with a weak D call TRBD1 (5 bases). From germline, CDR1 is SSHAT and CDR2 FNYEAQ (reference sequence). The CDR3 extends over 16 amino acids. CDR3 DNA (partial): TGTGCTAGCAGCTTAGAGGCAGGGCTTGGCAATCAGCCC. Translating gives CASSLEAGLGNQP. The CDR3 in full is CASSLEAGLGNQPQHF.